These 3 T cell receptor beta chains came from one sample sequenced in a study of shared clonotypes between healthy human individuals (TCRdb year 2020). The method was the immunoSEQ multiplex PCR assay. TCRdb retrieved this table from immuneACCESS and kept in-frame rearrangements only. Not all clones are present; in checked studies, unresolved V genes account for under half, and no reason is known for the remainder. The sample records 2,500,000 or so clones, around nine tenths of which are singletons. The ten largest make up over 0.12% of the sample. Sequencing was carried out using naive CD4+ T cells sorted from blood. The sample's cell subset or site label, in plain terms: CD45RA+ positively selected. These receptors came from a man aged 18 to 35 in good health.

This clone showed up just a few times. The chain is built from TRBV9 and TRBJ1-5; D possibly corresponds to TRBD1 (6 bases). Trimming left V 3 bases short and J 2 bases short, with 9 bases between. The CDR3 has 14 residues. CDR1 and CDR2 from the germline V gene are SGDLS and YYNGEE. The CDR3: CASSAEGGNQPQHF. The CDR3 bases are TGTGCCAGCAGCGCAGAGGGGGGCAATCAGCCCCAGCATTTT. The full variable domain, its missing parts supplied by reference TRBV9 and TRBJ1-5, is DSGVTQTPKHLITATGQRVTLRCSPRSGDLSVYWYQQSLDQGLQFLIQYYNGEERAKGNILERFSAQQFPDLHSELNLSSLELGDSALYFCASSAEGGNQPQHFGDGTRLSIL.

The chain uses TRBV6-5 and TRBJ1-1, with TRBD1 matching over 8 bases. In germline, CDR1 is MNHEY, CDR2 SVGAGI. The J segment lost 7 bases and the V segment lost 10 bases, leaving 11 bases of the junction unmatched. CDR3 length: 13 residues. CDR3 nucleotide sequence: TGTGCCATACGGACGGACAGGGTGGGTGAAGCTTTCTTT. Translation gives CAIRTDRVGEAFF.

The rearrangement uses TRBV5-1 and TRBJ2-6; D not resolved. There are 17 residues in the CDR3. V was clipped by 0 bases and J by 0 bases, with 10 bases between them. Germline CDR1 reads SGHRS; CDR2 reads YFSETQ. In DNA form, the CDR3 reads TGCGCCAGCAGCTTGGGCAGTTCTGCCTCTGGGGCCAACGTCCTGACTTTC. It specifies CASSLGSSASGANVLTF.